This T cell receptor (beta chain) was captured in a study of chronic HIV infection and antiretroviral therapy (dated by TCRdb to about 2015). The protocol used for the library was 5' RACE. Sequencing took place on an Illumina MiSeq. TCRdb's own reprocessing of the public reads used fastp at Q25 and MiXCR and kept productive beta chains. Rows are combined by CDR3 protein, so each entry shows the most common genes and DNA. A total of just over 30,000 distinct CDR3 sequences appear in this sample, about 8.6% of them only once. The top ten constitute under 3% of the sample. To note about this clonotype: Its antigen remains unidentified. No much larger clone is present one base from it, and per-base qualities are unavailable.

Compared with germline, V lacks 5 bases and J lacks 2 bases; bases without a gene match: 5. The germline V gene encodes CDR1 MGHDK and CDR2 SYGVNS. The CDR3 numbers 14 residues from cysteine through phenylalanine. The retained sequence is limited to the CDR3, 42 bases, with the frame set at the first base. This TCR was sampled from an adult who had HIV and had not received antiretroviral therapy, or was an uninfected healthy control (not recorded which). Here the chain combines TRBV25-1 and TRBJ2-7, with 8 bases aligning to TRBD2. Input material: peripheral blood. The CDR3 region reads CASSPGLAAYEQYF. The DNA sequence follows: TGTGCCAGCAGTCCCGGACTAGCCGCCTACGAGCAGTACTTC.